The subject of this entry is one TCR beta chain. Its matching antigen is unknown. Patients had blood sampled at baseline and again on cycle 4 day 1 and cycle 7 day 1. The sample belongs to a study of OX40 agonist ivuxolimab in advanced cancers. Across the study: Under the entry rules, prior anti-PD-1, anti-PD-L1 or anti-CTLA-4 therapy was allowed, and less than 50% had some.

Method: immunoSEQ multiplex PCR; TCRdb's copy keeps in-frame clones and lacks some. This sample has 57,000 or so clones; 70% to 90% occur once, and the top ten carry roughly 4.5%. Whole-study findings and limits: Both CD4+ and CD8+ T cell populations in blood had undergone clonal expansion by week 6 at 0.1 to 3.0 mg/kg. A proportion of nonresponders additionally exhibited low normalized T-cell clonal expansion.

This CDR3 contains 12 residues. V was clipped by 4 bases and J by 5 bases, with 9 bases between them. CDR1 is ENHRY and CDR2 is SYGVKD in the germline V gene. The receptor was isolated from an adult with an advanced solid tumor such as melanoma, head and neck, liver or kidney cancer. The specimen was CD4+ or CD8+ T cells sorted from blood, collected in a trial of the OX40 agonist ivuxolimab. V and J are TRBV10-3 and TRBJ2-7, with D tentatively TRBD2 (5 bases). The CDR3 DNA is TGTGCCATCAGTGTTACGGGGAACGAGCAGTACTTC. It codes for CAISVTGNEQYF.